This is a list of T cell receptor beta chains from one sample in a study of cytomegalovirus exposure and HLA in healthy donors. Produced via immunoSEQ multiplex PCR; TCRdb's table is partial and in-frame only. The table has about 140,000 clones, over 75% seen once. The specimen was PBMCs. The receptor set was obtained from a woman between 40 and 55 years old in good health and CMV-seronegative. CDR3s include the opening cysteine and the closing phenylalanine or tryptophan. A D gene is named only where the DNA matches it firmly. Size is omitted from some rows. Given values are once, few, many or a class for expanded clones.

V gene,D gene,clone size,CDR3 length,J gene,CDR3 DNA,CDR3 protein
TRBV21-1,NA,NA,16,TRBJ2-7,TGTGCCAGCAGCCCCTCGAGCGCGGGAGATTGGCGCGAGCAGTACTTC,CASSPSSAGDWREQYF
TRBV5-4,TRBD2,NA,15,TRBJ2-1,TGTGCCTGCTCCCCAACTAGCGGGATGTTCGATGAGCAGTTCTTC,CACSPTSGMFDEQFF
TRBV30,TRBD1,few,12,TRBJ2-7,TGTGCCTGGTCGACAGGGTCCTCCGAGCAGTACTTC,CAWSTGSSEQYF
TRBV5-5,TRBD1,NA,17,TRBJ2-1,TGTGCCAGCAGCTTGGAACGTGCAGGGGGCTCCTACAATGAGCAGTTCTTC,CASSLERAGGSYNEQFF
TRBV23-1,NA,NA,15,TRBJ2-1,TGCGCCAGCAGGAAAGAAGCCCATCTCTACAATGAGCAGTTCTTC,CASRKEAHLYNEQFF
TRBV5-1,TRBD2,NA,13,TRBJ2-7,TGCGCCAGCAGCCCGGGGGGGGGCTACGAGCAGTACTTC,CASSPGGGYEQYF
TRBV9,TRBD1,NA,15,TRBJ2-2,TGTGCCAGCAGCGGAGAGGGACAGGGTACCGGGGAGCTGTTTTTT,CASSGEGQGTGELFF
TRBV2,NA,NA,15,TRBJ2-3,TGTGCCAGCACAAGGGAAGGAGGGCCAGAAGATACGCAGTATTTT,CASTREGGPEDTQYF
TRBV2,NA,NA,15,TRBJ1-2,TGTGCCAGCAGACTCACGACATCCCCGGACTATGGCTACACCTTC,CASRLTTSPDYGYTF
TRBV7-2,NA,NA,14,TRBJ1-4,TGTGCCAGCAGTATAGATAGCATTAGCGAAAAACTGTTTTTT,CASSIDSISEKLFF
TRBV19,TRBD2,NA,13,TRBJ2-1,TGTGCCAGTACTACTAGCGGGAGAAGTGAGCAGTTCTTC,CASTTSGRSEQFF
TRBV5-1,TRBD1,few,14,TRBJ1-1,TGCGCCAGCAGCGTAACCGGGACAGGGGCTGAAGCTTTCTTT,CASSVTGTGAEAFF
TRBV5-1,NA,NA,17,TRBJ1-2,TGCGCCAGCAGCTTGGGAGGGACTCCCATCGCGAACTATGGCTACACCTTC,CASSLGGTPIANYGYTF
TRBV29-1,NA,once,12,TRBJ2-7,TGCAGCGTTGGGAGGGAAGCGTACGAGCAGTACTTC,CSVGREAYEQYF
TRBV18,NA,NA,14,TRBJ1-4,TGTGCCAGCTCACCAAGGGGTAATCATGAAAAACTGTTTTTT,CASSPRGNHEKLFF
TRBV10-3,TRBD2,NA,15,TRBJ2-1,TGTGCCATCAGTGAGGGGAGCGGGAGAAATAATGAGCAGTTCTTC,CAISEGSGRNNEQFF
TRBV25-1,TRBD2,NA,17,TRBJ2-3,TGTGCCAGCAGTGACCCGGGACTAGCGGGAGTGGGAGATACGCAGTATTTT,CASSDPGLAGVGDTQYF
TRBV27,NA,NA,14,TRBJ2-2,TGTGCCAGCAGTCCCCCCCTGGGAGGCGGGGAGCTGTTTTTT,CASSPPLGGGELFF
TRBV10-3,NA,NA,12,TRBJ2-5,TGTGCCATCAGCGTCCTAGGCGAGACCCAGTACTTC,CAISVLGETQYF
TRBV10-3,NA,NA,15,TRBJ2-5,TGTGCCATCAGTGAGTCAAACGCCAGAAAAGAGACCCAGTACTTC,CAISESNARKETQYF
TRBV25-1,NA,NA,13,TRBJ1-1,TGTGCCAGCGTGCAGGGGCGGAACACTGAAGCTTTCTTT,CASVQGRNTEAFF
TRBV7-9,NA,NA,13,TRBJ2-1,TGTGCCAGCAGCCAGGGTGCCTACAATGAGCAGTTCTTC,CASSQGAYNEQFF
TRBV6-6,TRBD1,NA,16,TRBJ1-3,TGTGCCAGCAGTTCTATGGGACAGGGTCGAGGAAACACCATATATTTT,CASSSMGQGRGNTIYF
TRBV28,NA,once,16,TRBJ2-1,TGTGCCAGCAGGGGGGTTAGCGGATTCGTGGGCAATGAGCAGTTCTTC,CASRGVSGFVGNEQFF
TRBV7-9,NA,NA,13,TRBJ1-4,TGTGCCAGCAGCTTACCGGGACACGAAAAACTGTTTTTT,CASSLPGHEKLFF
TRBV5-1,NA,NA,17,TRBJ2-6,TGCGCCAGCAGCTTTCCCCGGGTCTCCTCTGGGGCCAACGTCCTGACTTTC,CASSFPRVSSGANVLTF
TRBV7-2,NA,NA,15,TRBJ2-7,TGTGCCAGCAGCCGGGGGACTCCACGAACCTACGAGCAGTACTTC,CASSRGTPRTYEQYF
TRBV7-9,NA,once,12,TRBJ2-7,TGTTCCAGCAGCCGGGATTCCTACGAGCAGTACTTC,CSSSRDSYEQYF
TRBV7-9,TRBD1,NA,15,TRBJ1-2,TGTGCCAGCAGCTTAGGCGGGACAGAGTTATATGGCTACACCTTC,CASSLGGTELYGYTF
TRBV7-6,NA,NA,12,TRBJ2-1,TGTGCCAGCAGTTACGGTACGGATGAGCAGTTCTTC,CASSYGTDEQFF
TRBV30,TRBD2,NA,14,TRBJ2-5,TGTGCCTTTCATGTAGCGGGGTCGGACGGGACCCAGTACTTC,CAFHVAGSDGTQYF
TRBV5-4,NA,NA,13,TRBJ2-3,TGTGCCAGCAGCTTTAGCGGCGCAGATACGCAGTATTTT,CASSFSGADTQYF
TRBV6-5,NA,NA,15,TRBJ2-7,TGTGCCAGCAGTTACTCGACAGCGTACTCCTACGAGCAGTACTTC,CASSYSTAYSYEQYF
TRBV6-5,TRBD2,NA,16,TRBJ2-7,TGTGCCAGCAGTTACAATGAGGGACTAGCCATCTACGAGCAGTACTTC,CASSYNEGLAIYEQYF